What follows describes a single T cell receptor (beta chain). What it binds is not known. V lost 6 bases and J lost 5, with 11 bases in between. The CDR3 sequence is 13 residues long. Germline V gene lookup returns CDR1 MDHEN and CDR2 SYDVKM. Sequencing used immunoSEQ multiplex PCR; TCRdb keeps in-frame clones, though not all of them. The sample contains about 57,000 clones, about 89% of which appear only once. This entry comes from a study of OX40 agonist ivuxolimab in advanced cancers. General study points: On average, a greater number of expanded clones characterised CD8+ T cells relative to CD4+. Low levels of normalized T-cell clonal expansion also appeared in some nonresponders. Both CD4+ and CD8+ T cell populations in blood had undergone clonal expansion by week 6 at 0.1 to 3.0 mg/kg.

Material: CD4+ or CD8+ T cells sorted from blood, obtained in a trial of the OX40 agonist ivuxolimab. This receptor was taken from an adult with an advanced solid tumor such as melanoma, head and neck, liver or kidney cancer. The rearrangement uses TRBV28 and TRBJ2-1; D remains ambiguous. The CDR3 DNA follows: TGTGCCAGCAGGGTAAATTCGGACAATGAGCAGTTCTTC. Its protein product is CASRVNSDNEQFF.